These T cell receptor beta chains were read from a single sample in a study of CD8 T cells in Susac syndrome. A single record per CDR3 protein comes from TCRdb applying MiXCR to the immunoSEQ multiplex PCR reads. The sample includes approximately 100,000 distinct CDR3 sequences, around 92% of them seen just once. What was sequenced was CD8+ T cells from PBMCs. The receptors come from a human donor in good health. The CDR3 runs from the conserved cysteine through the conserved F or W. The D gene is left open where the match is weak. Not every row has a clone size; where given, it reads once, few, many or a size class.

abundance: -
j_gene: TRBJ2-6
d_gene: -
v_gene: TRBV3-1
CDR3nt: TGTGCCAGCAGCGGGACTTGGAAGACAGGAGCCTCTGGGGCCAACGTCCTGACTTTC
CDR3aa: CASSGTWKTGASGANVLTF

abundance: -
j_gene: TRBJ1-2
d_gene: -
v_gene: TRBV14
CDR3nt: TGTGCCAGCAGCCAAGTGACACGGTTGGGCGGCTACACCTTC
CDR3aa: CASSQVTRLGGYTF

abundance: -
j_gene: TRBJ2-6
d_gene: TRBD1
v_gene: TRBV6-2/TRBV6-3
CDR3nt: TGTGCCAGCATCGCCGGGACAGACTTCTCTGGGGCCAACGTCCTGACTTTC
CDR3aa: CASIAGTDFSGANVLTF

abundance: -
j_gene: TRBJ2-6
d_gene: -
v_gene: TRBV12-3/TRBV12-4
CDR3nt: TGTGCCAGCAGTTTAAGGGGGGCTGGGGCCAACGTCCTGACTTTC
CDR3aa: CASSLRGAGANVLTF

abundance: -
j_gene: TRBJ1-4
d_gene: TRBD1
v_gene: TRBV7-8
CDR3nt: TGTGCCAGCAGCTCGGGACAGGGGATTAATGAAAAACTGTTTTTT
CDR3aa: CASSSGQGINEKLFF

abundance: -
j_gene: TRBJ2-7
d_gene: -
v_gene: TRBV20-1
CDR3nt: TGCAGTGCGCCCGACTACTACGAGCAGTACTTC
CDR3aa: CSAPDYYEQYF

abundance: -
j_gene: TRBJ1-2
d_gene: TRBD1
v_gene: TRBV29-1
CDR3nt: TGCAGCGGGGTCCGGGACAGGGGACATGGCTACACCTTC
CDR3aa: CSGVRDRGHGYTF

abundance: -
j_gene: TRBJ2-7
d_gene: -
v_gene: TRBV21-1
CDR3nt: TGTGCCAGCAGCAAAGCGGGAGACAGACGCTACGAGCAGTACTTC
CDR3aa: CASSKAGDRRYEQYF

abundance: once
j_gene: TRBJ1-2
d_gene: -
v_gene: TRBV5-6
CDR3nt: TGTGCCACGAGCCAGGTAGGGCCCGACGACTATGGCTACACCTTC
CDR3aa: CATSQVGPDDYGYTF

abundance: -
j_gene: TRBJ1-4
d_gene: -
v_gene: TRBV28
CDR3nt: TGTGCCAGCAGTGGGAGTGGGGTCGAAAAACTGTTTTTT
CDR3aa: CASSGSGVEKLFF

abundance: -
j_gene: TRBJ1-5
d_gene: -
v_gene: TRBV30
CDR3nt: TGTGCCTGGAGTCCTCAGGGCAATCAGCCCCAGCATTTT
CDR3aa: CAWSPQGNQPQHF

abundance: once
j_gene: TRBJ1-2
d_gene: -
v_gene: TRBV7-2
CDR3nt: TGTGCCAGCAGCCCCACCGGGCTCCAGTTGTATGGCTACACCTTC
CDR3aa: CASSPTGLQLYGYTF

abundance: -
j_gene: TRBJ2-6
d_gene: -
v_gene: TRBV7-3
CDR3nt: TGTGCCAGCAGCACCCCCACAGGGCAGTCGGTTCTTACCGGGGCCAACGTCCTGACTTTC
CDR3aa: CASSTPTGQSVLTGANVLTF

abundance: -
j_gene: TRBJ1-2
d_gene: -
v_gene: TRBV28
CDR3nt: TGTGCCAGCAGCAATTTGGGGGGCTTAGAATATGGCTACACCTTC
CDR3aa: CASSNLGGLEYGYTF

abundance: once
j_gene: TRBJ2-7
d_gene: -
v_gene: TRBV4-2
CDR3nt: TGTGCCAGCAGCCAAGGGGCCTTGGCCTACGAGCAGTACTTC
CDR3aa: CASSQGALAYEQYF

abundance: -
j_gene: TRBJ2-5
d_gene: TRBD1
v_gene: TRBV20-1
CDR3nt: TGCAGTGCGCCCCGGGACAGGCCCTTCCTGGCCCAGTACTTC
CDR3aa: CSAPRDRPFLAQYF

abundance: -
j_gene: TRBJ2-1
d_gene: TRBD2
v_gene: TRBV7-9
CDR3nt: TGTGCCAGCAGCATTAGCGGGAGTGATCTCTACAATGAGCAGTTCTTC
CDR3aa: CASSISGSDLYNEQFF

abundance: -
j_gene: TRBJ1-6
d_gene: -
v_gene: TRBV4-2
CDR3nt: TGTGCCAGCAGCCAAGACATGATTCCTCCCCTCCACTTT
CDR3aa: CASSQDMIPPLHF

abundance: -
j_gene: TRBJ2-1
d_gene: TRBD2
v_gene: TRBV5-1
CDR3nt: TGCGCCAGCAGTTTAGGAGCGGGAGGGCCTAGGGATCATGAGCAGTTCTTC
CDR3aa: CASSLGAGGPRDHEQFF

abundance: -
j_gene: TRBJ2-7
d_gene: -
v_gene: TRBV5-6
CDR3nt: TGTGCCAGCAGCCAGGCCGTGGGGGGCGAGCAGTACTTC
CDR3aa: CASSQAVGGEQYF

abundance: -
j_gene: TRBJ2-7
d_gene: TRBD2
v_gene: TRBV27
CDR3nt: TGTGCCAGCAGTTCGATAACCTCACTAGCGGCCCGCTACGAGCAGTACTTC
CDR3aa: CASSSITSLAARYEQYF

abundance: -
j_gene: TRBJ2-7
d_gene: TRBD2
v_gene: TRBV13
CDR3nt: TGTGCCAGCAGCCCCCGGGGACTAGCGGAGAGCTACGAGCAGTACTTC
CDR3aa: CASSPRGLAESYEQYF

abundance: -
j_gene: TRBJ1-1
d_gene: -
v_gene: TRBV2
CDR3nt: TGTGCCAGCAGTGAGTCTTATCGGGGGGCAATGGACACTGAAGCTTTCTTT
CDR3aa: CASSESYRGAMDTEAFF

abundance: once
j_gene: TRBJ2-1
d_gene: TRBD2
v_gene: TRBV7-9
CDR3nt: TGTGCCAGCAGCTGGGGCGACCGGGGGGGAGTTGACAATGAGCAGTTCTTC
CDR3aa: CASSWGDRGGVDNEQFF

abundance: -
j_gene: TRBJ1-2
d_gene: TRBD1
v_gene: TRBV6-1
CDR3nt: TGTGCCAGCAGTGAGACAGGGTTGCTCCATGGCTACACCTTC
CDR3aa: CASSETGLLHGYTF

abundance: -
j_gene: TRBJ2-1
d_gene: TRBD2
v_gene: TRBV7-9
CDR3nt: TGTGCCAGCAGCTTAGCGGGCGGGGGGACCAATGAGCAGTTCTTC
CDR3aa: CASSLAGGGTNEQFF

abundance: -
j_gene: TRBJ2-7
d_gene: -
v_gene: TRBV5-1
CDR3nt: TGCGCCAGCAGCTTCACTCCCTCCTACGAGCAGTACTTC
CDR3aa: CASSFTPSYEQYF

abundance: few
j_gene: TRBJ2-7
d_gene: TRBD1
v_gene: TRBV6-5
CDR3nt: TGTGCCAGCAGACGATCGACAGGGCCCTACGAGCAGTACTTC
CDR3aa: CASRRSTGPYEQYF

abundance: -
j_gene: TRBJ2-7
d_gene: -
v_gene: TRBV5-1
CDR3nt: TGCGCCAGCAGCTTGGTCGGCAGGGACTCTTCCGAGCAGTACTTC
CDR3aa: CASSLVGRDSSEQYF